What follows are 8 T cell receptor beta chains derived from one specimen sequenced in a study of blood T cells in healthy people across ages. Alongside a J-beta primer mix, a sample-barcoded 5' primer served in a second PCR lasting 7 to 11 cycles. TCRdb reprocessed the 5' RACE reads via MiXCR and lists one record per CDR3 protein. The sample has over a million distinct CDR3 sequences, approximately 38% seen once. Sequencing was done on a sample of blood. These receptor sequences come from a woman under 30 in good health.

There are a few counts of this clonotype. The J gene is TRBJ1-2, the V gene TRBV6-5; D is ambiguous. Between the trimmed V and J ends, which lost 11 bases and 5 bases, there was a span of 12 bases. CDR3 size: 11 residues. Germline V gene sequence: CDR1 MNHEY, CDR2 SVGAGI. CDR3 DNA: TGTGCCGCTCGGTCTGGGTATGGCTACACCTTC. Protein product: CAARSGYGYTF.

This clonotype was picked up a small number of times. The chain employs TRBV2 and TRBJ1-2; D ambiguous. V was pared by 7 bases and J by 2 bases, with 5 bases between. Germline assignment: CDR1 SNHLY and CDR2 FYNNEI. This CDR3 is 11 amino acids long. CDR3 amino acids: CASMSNYGYTF. The CDR3 region has the DNA TGTGCCAGCATGTCAAACTATGGCTACACCTTC.

The chain carries TRBV7-8 and TRBJ2-1; D is perhaps TRBD1 (6 bases). This CDR3 is 14 amino acids long. CDR1 and CDR2 (germline): SGHVS, FQNEAQ. Trimming took 5 bases from V and 7 from J, leaving 15 bases between them. CDR3 in amino acids: CASSPDSATNEQFF. The CDR3 DNA reads TGTGCCAGCAGCCCGGACAGCGCTACTAATGAGCAGTTCTTC.

The chain couples TRBV7-2 to TRBJ2-5; D is unresolved. V was pared by 0 bases and J by 11 bases, with 19 bases between. The germline V gene encodes CDR1 SGHTA and CDR2 FQGNSA. The CDR3 spans 15 residues. The CDR3 sequence: CASSLARWAADEQYF. CDR3 sequence (DNA): TGTGCCAGCAGCTTAGCGAGGTGGGCGGCGGATGAGCAGTACTTC.

This clonotype was recorded a few times. The rearrangement uses TRBV9 and TRBJ2-1; 8 bases fit TRBD2. V trimming: 0 bases; J trimming: 6 bases; junction bases outside the gene matches: 2. Looked up from germline, CDR1 is SGDLS and CDR2 is YYNGEE. The CDR3 has 14 residues. The CDR3: CASSVVGTSNEQFF. The CDR3 region has the DNA TGTGCCAGCAGCGTAGTTGGGACTAGCAATGAGCAGTTCTTC.

The chain carries TRBV20-1 and TRBJ2-1; D remains unclear. Germline V CDR1 and CDR2: DFQATT, SNEGSKA (reference sequence). Trimming cost V 0 bases and J 10 bases, with 13 bases left between them. The CDR3 has 13 residues. The CDR3 bases are TGCAGTGCTAGAGATGTGGTGAGTTACGAGCAGTTCTTC. Its protein product is CSARDVVSYEQFF.

In its sample, this clonotype was seen a few times. This chain uses TRBV4-1 with TRBJ2-3, with 12 bases fitting TRBD2. The CDR3 has 16 amino acids. The J segment lost 4 bases and the V segment lost 2 bases, leaving 4 bases of the junction unmatched. Per germline, CDR1 MGHRA and CDR2 YSYEKL. Here the CDR3 DNA reads TGCGCCAGCAGCCAACTAGCGGGGGGGAGGGCAGATACGCAGTATTTT. It translates to CASSQLAGGRADTQYF.

The chain carries TRBV30 and TRBJ1-2, with 8 bases aligning to TRBD1. V trimming: 4 bases; J trimming: 4 bases; junction bases outside the gene matches: 5. CDR3 size: 13 residues. CDR1 GTSNPN and CDR2 SVGIG come from the germline V gene (reference sequence). The DNA for the CDR3 is TGTGCCTGGAAAAGACAGGGGTTCTATGGCTACACCTTC. Protein: CAWKRQGFYGYTF.